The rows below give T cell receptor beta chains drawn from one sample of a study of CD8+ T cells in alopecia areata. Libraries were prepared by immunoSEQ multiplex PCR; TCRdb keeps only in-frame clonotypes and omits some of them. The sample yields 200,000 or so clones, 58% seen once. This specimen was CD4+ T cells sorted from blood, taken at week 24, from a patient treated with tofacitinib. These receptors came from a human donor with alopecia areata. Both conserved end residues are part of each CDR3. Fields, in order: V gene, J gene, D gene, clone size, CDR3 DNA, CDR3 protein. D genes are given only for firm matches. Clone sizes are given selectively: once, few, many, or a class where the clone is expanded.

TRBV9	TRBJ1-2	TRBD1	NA	TGTGCCAGCAGCGTAGCGGACAGGGGGTATGGCTACACCTTC	CASSVADRGYGYTF
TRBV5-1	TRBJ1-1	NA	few	TGCGCCAGCAGCTCGGACAGTCAGTTTAACACTGAAGCTTTCTTT	CASSSDSQFNTEAFF
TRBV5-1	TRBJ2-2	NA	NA	TGCGCCAGCAGCTTGGCGGGACAACTCACCGGGGAGCTGTTTTTT	CASSLAGQLTGELFF
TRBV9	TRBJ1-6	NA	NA	TGTGCCAGCAGCGTAGACACTGCAGGCAAGCGGAATTATAATTCACCCCTCCACTTT	CASSVDTAGKRNYNSPLHF
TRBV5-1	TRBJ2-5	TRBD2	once	TGCGCCAGCAGCAACCCGACTAGCGGACGACAAGAGACCCAGTACTTC	CASSNPTSGRQETQYF
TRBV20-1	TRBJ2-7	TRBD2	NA	TGCAGTGCGGGAGGGCGGGTCGAGCAGTACTTC	CSAGGRVEQYF
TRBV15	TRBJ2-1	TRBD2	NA	TGTGCCACCAGCATGGCGGGAGGCCACAATGAGCAGTTCTTC	CATSMAGGHNEQFF
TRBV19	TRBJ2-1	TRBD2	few	TGTGCCAGTAGTCTGCCTAGCGGAGCCTACAATGAGCAGTTCTTC	CASSLPSGAYNEQFF
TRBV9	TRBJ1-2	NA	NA	TGTGCCAGCAGCGTACGGCAGGGCGGAGATGGCTACACCTTC	CASSVRQGGDGYTF
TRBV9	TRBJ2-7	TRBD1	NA	TGTGCCAGCAGCGCCGCGGGGCAGGGGGCCCCCTACGAGCAGTACTTC	CASSAAGQGAPYEQYF
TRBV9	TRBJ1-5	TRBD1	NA	TGTGCCAGCAGCGCCGGGACAGGGGAGGGCAATCAGCCCCAGCATTTT	CASSAGTGEGNQPQHF
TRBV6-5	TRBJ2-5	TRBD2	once	TGTGCCAGCAGTTGGGTAGCGGGGGGGACCGAGACCCAGTACTTC	CASSWVAGGTETQYF
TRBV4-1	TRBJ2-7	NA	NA	TGCGCCAGCAGCCGTTCCCTTGACGGCGGGTCCTACGAGCAGTACTTC	CASSRSLDGGSYEQYF
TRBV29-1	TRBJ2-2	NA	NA	TGCAGCGTTGAAGATCGATGGGGCGGGGAGCTGTTTTTT	CSVEDRWGGELFF
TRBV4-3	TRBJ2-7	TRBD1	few	TGCGCCAGCAGCCAAGGACAGGGGGCTTCCTACGAGCAGTACTTC	CASSQGQGASYEQYF
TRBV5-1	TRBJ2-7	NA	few	TGCGCCAGCAGCTTGGAGGGGATCGAGCAGTACTTC	CASSLEGIEQYF
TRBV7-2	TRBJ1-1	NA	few	TGTGCCAGCAGCCCTCGGAAAACGGCTGAAGCTTTCTTT	CASSPRKTAEAFF